The source of this T cell receptor (beta chain) is a study of radiotherapy plus CTLA-4 blockade in lung cancer. A few counts support this clone. The method was immunoSEQ multiplex PCR; TCRdb's version includes in-frame clones alone and lacks a portion of them. Of 25,000 to 30,000 clones listed, about 76% are singletons. The V segment lost 3 bases and the J segment 4 bases; nucleotides outside the gene matches: 16. Germline CDR1 reads SGHAT; CDR2 reads FQNNGV. The CDR3 spans 18 residues. The J gene is TRBJ1-2, the V gene TRBV11-2; 8 nucleotides line up with TRBD1. This specimen was peripheral blood, taken from a patient treated with radiotherapy plus ipilimumab. The source is a human donor with non-small cell lung cancer that progressed on radiotherapy plus ipilimumab. The chain's CDR3 is CASSLSPGQVSFRYGYTF. The CDR3, as DNA: TGTGCCAGCAGCTTGTCCCCGGGACAGGTTTCGTTCCGCTATGGCTACACCTTC.